This is a list of T cell receptor beta chains from one sample in a study of T cells after yellow fever vaccination. One entry per CDR3 protein, called by TCRdb with MiXCR from the 5' RACE reads. The data contain around 47,000 distinct CDR3 sequences, approximately 6.3% of them singletons. Specimen: CD8+ T cells not binding an NS4B(214-222) dextramer, sorted from PBMCs, collected 45 days after the yellow fever booster vaccination. These receptors were taken from a man aged 25-40 years who received the YFV17D yellow fever vaccine. Both conserved end residues are part of each CDR3. Each record gives: V gene, J gene, CDR3 length, clone size, D gene, CDR3 protein, CDR3 DNA. The D gene is left open where the match is weak. Clone size is given for some rows only: seen once, a few or many times, or a class if the clone is expanded.

>TRBV12-5|TRBJ2-7|13|many|-
CASADPNSYEQYF
TGTGCTAGTGCGGACCCCAACTCCTACGAGCAGTACTTC
>TRBV5-1|TRBJ2-2|16|many|TRBD1
CASSGPGQTNTGELFF
TGCGCCAGCAGCGGACCGGGACAGACGAACACCGGGGAGCTGTTTTTT
>TRBV11-2|TRBJ1-4|12|many|-
CASSPGGEKLFF
TGTGCCAGCAGCCCAGGAGGGGAAAAACTGTTTTTT
>TRBV15|TRBJ1-2|18|-|-
CATSPELDGPSSGYGYTF
TGTGCCACCAGCCCAGAGTTGGACGGCCCATCATCTGGCTATGGCTACACCTTC
>TRBV23-1|TRBJ2-7|10|many|-
CANLRGEQYF
TGCGCCAACCTTCGTGGGGAGCAGTACTTC
>TRBV10-2|TRBJ2-7|12|many|-
CASQDSPLEQYF
TGCGCCAGCCAGGACAGCCCTCTCGAGCAGTACTTC
>TRBV20-1|TRBJ2-2|13|many|-
CSASGVDTGELFF
TGCAGTGCTAGCGGGGTCGACACCGGGGAGCTGTTTTTT
>TRBV7-9|TRBJ2-3|16|many|TRBD1
CASSRSRDRGPDTQYF
TGTGCCAGCAGCCGATCCCGGGACAGGGGGCCAGATACGCAGTATTTT
>TRBV6-5|TRBJ1-1|16|many|TRBD1
CASSYSTLRGWGEAFF
TGTGCCAGCAGTTACTCGACCCTCAGGGGGTGGGGGGAGGCTTTCTTT
>TRBV29-1|TRBJ2-2|14|many|-
CSVYTGVDTGELFF
TGCAGCGTCTATACAGGAGTGGACACCGGGGAGCTGTTTTTT
>TRBV6-1|TRBJ2-2|15|many|TRBD2
CASMTSGRRTGELFF
TGTGCCAGCATGACTAGCGGGAGGAGGACCGGGGAGCTGTTTTTT
>TRBV3-1|TRBJ2-7|14|many|TRBD1
CASSPGQGPYEQYF
TGTGCCAGCAGCCCGGGACAGGGACCCTACGAGCAGTACTTC
>TRBV4-1|TRBJ2-7|16|many|TRBD2
CASSQDPGLVRNEQYF
TGCGCCAGCAGCCAAGATCCGGGACTAGTTAGGAACGAGCAGTACTTC
>TRBV30|TRBJ1-1|12|few|-
CAWREASSEAFF
TGTGCCTGGAGGGAAGCGTCGTCTGAAGCTTTCTTT
>TRBV6-2/TRBV6-3|TRBJ2-7|15|many|TRBD1
CASSSGQGAFNEQYF
TGTGCCAGCAGTTCCGGACAGGGGGCGTTCAACGAGCAGTACTTC
>TRBV9|TRBJ2-7|12|many|-
CASSVNEYEQYF
TGTGCCAGCAGCGTGAACGAGTACGAGCAGTACTTC
>TRBV7-6|TRBJ2-7|13|many|-
CASSLYGRYEQYF
TGTGCCAGCAGCTTATATGGCCGCTACGAGCAGTACTTC
>TRBV20-1|TRBJ2-7|16|few|-
CSAQRAYQYGRDEQYF
TGCAGTGCTCAGAGGGCCTATCAATACGGGCGTGACGAGCAGTACTTC
>TRBV29-1|TRBJ2-1|12|many|TRBD2
CAKRELNNEQFF
TGCGCTAAGCGGGAGCTCAACAATGAGCAGTTCTTC
>TRBV9|TRBJ2-3|16|many|TRBD2
CASSPRTSGSYDTQYF
TGTGCCAGCAGCCCTCGGACTAGCGGGAGCTACGATACGCAGTATTTT
>TRBV12-3/TRBV12-4|TRBJ1-1|13|many|-
CASNRDGNTEAFF
TGTGCCAGCAACCGGGACGGGAACACTGAAGCTTTCTTT
>TRBV3-1|TRBJ2-7|16|many|-
CASSQELAVSSYEQYF
TGTGCCAGCAGCCAAGAATTAGCGGTAAGCTCCTACGAGCAGTACTTC
>TRBV20-1|TRBJ1-1|12|-|-
CSANEGITEAFF
TGCAGTGCTAACGAGGGTATCACTGAAGCTTTCTTT
>TRBV25-1|TRBJ2-7|12|few|-
CASSRGYYEQYF
TGTGCCAGCAGTCGGGGTTACTACGAGCAGTACTTC
>TRBV4-1|TRBJ2-1|13|many|-
CASSQEYLDEQFF
TGCGCCAGCAGCCAAGAGTATCTGGATGAGCAGTTCTTC
>TRBV6-2/TRBV6-3|TRBJ2-1|16|many|TRBD2
CASSYYGLAGYNEQFF
TGTGCCAGCAGTTACTACGGACTAGCAGGATACAATGAGCAGTTCTTC
>TRBV9|TRBJ2-7|15|many|TRBD2
CASSPSGGRAYEQYF
TGTGCCAGCAGCCCCTCTGGCGGGAGAGCCTACGAGCAGTACTTC
>TRBV5-5|TRBJ2-7|14|few|-
CASSWGTGNYEQYF
TGTGCCAGCAGCTGGGGGACGGGAAACTACGAGCAGTACTTC
>TRBV6-2/TRBV6-3|TRBJ2-5|13|many|-
CASSYSGRETQYF
TGTGCCAGCAGTTACAGCGGGCGAGAGACCCAGTACTTC
>TRBV27|TRBJ2-1|14|many|-
CASSLRDKGNEQFF
TGTGCCAGCAGTTTAAGGGACAAGGGAAATGAGCAGTTCTTC
>TRBV29-1|TRBJ1-2|15|many|-
CSVEDWGNLYYGYTF
TGCAGCGTTGAAGACTGGGGGAACTTGTACTATGGCTACACCTTC
>TRBV30|TRBJ2-7|13|-|-
CAWSARVTYEQYF
TGTGCCTGGAGTGCCAGGGTGACCTACGAGCAGTACTTC
>TRBV27|TRBJ2-1|15|many|TRBD2
CASSLGQRGDNEQFF
TGTGCCAGCAGTTTGGGCCAGCGGGGGGACAATGAGCAGTTCTTC
>TRBV5-1|TRBJ2-5|13|many|-
CASSGDGLETQYF
TGCGCCAGCAGCGGGGACGGGCTGGAGACCCAGTACTTC
>TRBV4-3|TRBJ1-2|18|-|TRBD1
CASSPSVEGGQGAYGYTF
TGCGCCAGCAGCCCCTCGGTGGAGGGGGGACAGGGGGCCTATGGCTACACCTTC
>TRBV7-9|TRBJ2-2|12|many|-
CASSPLTGELFF
TGTGCCAGCAGCCCCTTAACCGGGGAGCTGTTTTTT
>TRBV7-8|TRBJ2-5|15|-|TRBD1
CASSFDRDSQETQYF
TGTGCCAGCAGCTTTGACCGGGACAGCCAAGAGACCCAGTACTTC
>TRBV27|TRBJ1-2|13|-|TRBD1
CASSPGGSYGYTF
TGTGCCAGCAGCCCAGGGGGGTCCTATGGCTACACCTTC
>TRBV4-2|TRBJ2-6|16|-|-
CASSPLSNSGANVLTF
TGTGCCAGCAGCCCCCTGTCTAACTCTGGGGCCAACGTCCTGACTTTC
>TRBV12-3/TRBV12-4|TRBJ1-1|16|many|-
CASNQLVWGLNTEAFF
TGTGCCAGCAATCAATTAGTGTGGGGCTTGAACACTGAAGCTTTCTTT
>TRBV6-1|TRBJ1-4|13|many|-
CASRAPTNEKLFF
TGTGCCAGCAGGGCTCCAACTAATGAAAAACTGTTTTTT